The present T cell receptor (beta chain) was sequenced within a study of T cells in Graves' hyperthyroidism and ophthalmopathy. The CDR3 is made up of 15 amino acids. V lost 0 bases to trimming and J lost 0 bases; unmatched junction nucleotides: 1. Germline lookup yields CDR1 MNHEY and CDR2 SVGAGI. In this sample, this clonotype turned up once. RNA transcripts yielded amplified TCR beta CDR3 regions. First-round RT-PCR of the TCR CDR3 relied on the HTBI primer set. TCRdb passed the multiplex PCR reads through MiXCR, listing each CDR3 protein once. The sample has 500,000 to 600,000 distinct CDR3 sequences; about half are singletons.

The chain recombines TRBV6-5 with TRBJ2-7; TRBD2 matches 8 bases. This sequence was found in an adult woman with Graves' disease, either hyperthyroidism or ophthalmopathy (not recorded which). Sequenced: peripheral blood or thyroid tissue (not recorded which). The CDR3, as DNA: TGTGCCAGCAGTTACTCCGCGGGAGGCTCCTACGAGCAGTACTTC. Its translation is CASSYSAGGSYEQYF.